The source of this TCR beta chain is a study of T cells and copy number aberrations in small-cell lung cancer (dated by TCRdb to the early 2020s). For context, the study as a whole: To relate T cell metrics to mutations and copy number aberrations, the same tumor regions underwent both TCR repertoire sequencing and whole-exome sequencing. Tumor TCR data were available for more than 16 patients, and TCR data from both tumor and normal tissue were available for around 14 patients.

Sequences LNHDA (CDR1) and SQIVND (CDR2) are obtained from the germline V gene (reference sequence). The CDR3, from cysteine to phenylalanine, totals 14 residues. Only the CDR3 portion is preserved as DNA: 42 bases, with reading frame beginning at the first base. V was cut back by 6 bases and J by 8 bases, leaving a gap of 16 bases between them. Here is what the overall study found, with its caveats: All specimens consisted of formalin-fixed paraffin-embedded tissue, which is known to introduce sequencing artifacts. A small sample size, resulting from surgical resection being uncommon in small-cell lung cancer, limited the study, and the findings need validation. Tumors had lower T-cell density, richness and clonality than adjacent lung tissue, though the difference in density was not significant.

The immunoSEQ hsTCRB Kit was used with multiplexed V- and J-gene primers to amplify TCR-beta CDR3 regions from genomic DNA. Unique DNA barcodes were added in a second PCR, and the samples were pooled together with one negative control and one positive control. Sequencing of the pooled TCR-beta libraries was performed on an Illumina MiSeq using a 150-cycle paired-end protocol. In the original analysis: Raw sequencing data were processed by Adaptive Biotechnologies into a report with normalized, annotated TCR-beta repertoires. T-cell density was calculated by normalizing TCR-beta templates to usable DNA, with usable DNA estimated through amplification of housekeeping genes. Richness was defined as the count of unique rearrangements, and clonality was defined as 1 minus Pielou's evenness. The immuneACCESS repertoire file appears here via TCRdb, limited to in-frame rearrangements. These files lack a portion of the clones; in checked studies, under half of the deficit traces to unresolved V genes, and the cause of the others is not known. Clone size and the V and J calls come from that table; the DNA yielded D and trimming. Recorded for this sample are about 2,600 clones; over 75% of them occurred a single time. The ten largest make up roughly 4.5% of the sample.

This clone is a singleton in its sample. The antigen it recognizes is unknown. No base qualities exist here, and no much larger clone lies one base off it. Donors were patients with limited-stage small-cell lung cancer who underwent surgical resection in Hangzhou, China, between about 2007 and 2021. Every donor underwent upfront surgery with no preoperative chemotherapy or radiotherapy, and no donor received immunotherapy either before or after surgery. Each of the approximately 19 patients in the sequenced cohort was a smoker or a heavy second-hand smoker. Adjacent normal lung tissue was taken at least 2 cm away from the tumor margin, and two pathologists confirmed morphologically that the tissue was free of malignant cells. Multi-region TCR-beta sequencing of resected limited-stage small-cell lung cancers and of tumor-adjacent lung tissue was performed to characterize T cell repertoire heterogeneity. The AllPrep DNA/RNA FFPE Kit (Qiagen) was used to extract genomic DNA from the FFPE tissue.

Sequenced input: normal tissue next to the tumor. The rearranged chain carries TRBV19 and TRBJ2-2; the D assignment is uncertain and may be TRBD1 or TRBD2, with 5 bases supporting each. The receptor's source is a man aged 40-49 years with small cell lung cancer. The CDR3 protein is CASSPGRLVGELFF. The DNA is as follows: TGTGCCAGTAGCCCGGGACGTTTGGTAGGGGAGCTGTTTTTT.